The 8 T cell receptor beta chains reported below all come from one sample, sequenced in a study of regulatory T cells in long-lasting Graves disease (dated by TCRdb to about 2021). Receptors were amplified or captured by multiplex PCR. The sequencer listed for this sample is Illumina HiSeq 4000. TCR beta libraries were built with iRepertoire HTBI primers and Arm-PCR amplification of CDR3 regions. The public reads were run again by TCRdb, first through fastp at Q25 and then through MiXCR, and only productive beta chains were kept. Each entry merges the rows of one CDR3 protein and shows their most common DNA and genes. The sample table shows a few hundred thousand distinct CDR3 sequences, and about 23% are seen once. Approximately 30% of the sample comes from the top ten. What this sample's time point label stands for: persistent/refractory GD, antithyroid drugs over 5 years with positive TRAb. For both TCR sequencing and RNA sequencing, RNA was extracted from PBMCs in TRIzol.

The sequencing used peripheral blood mononuclear cells (PBMCs), collected when the disease was refractory, from a patient treated with antithyroid drugs. These receptors were taken from a woman between 40 and 50 years old with Graves disease. Donor details come from another sample of the same person, matched by shared clones.

This clonotype has ten or more counts. The V call is TRBV28, the J call TRBJ1-2; 8 bases align to TRBD1. V trimming: 5 bases; J trimming: 5 bases; junction bases outside the gene matches: 4. The germline CDR1 and CDR2 sequences are MDHEN and SYDVKM. The CDR3 has 13 amino acids. The CDR3 sequence: CASSRTGLYGYTF. CDR3 nucleotide sequence: TGTGCCAGCAGTCGGACAGGGCTTTATGGCTACACCTTC.

The chain is built from TRBV2 and TRBJ1-1; D possibly corresponds to TRBD1 (5 bases). Between the trimmed V and J ends, which lost 3 bases and 2 bases, there was a span of 10 bases. This CDR3 is 14 amino acids long. Germline V gene lookup returns CDR1 SNHLY and CDR2 FYNNEI. Here the CDR3 reads CASSERGINTEAFF. The CDR3 coding sequence is TGTGCCAGCAGTGAGAGGGGTATCAACACTGAAGCTTTCTTT.

The chain has TRBV7-9 and TRBJ1-2; D is perhaps TRBD1 (5 bases). The CDR3 length is 14 residues. Germline-derived CDR1 and CDR2 are SEHNR and FQNEAQ (reference sequence). V shed 11 bases and J shed 8 bases, with 24 bases lying between them. The CDR3 loop reads CAGYLSGGTGGYTF. The CDR3 DNA is TGTGCCGGCTACCTAAGTGGGGGAACGGGCGGCTACACCTTC.

This clonotype was observed many times. The CDR3 DNA reads TGCAGTGCTAGAGAACCCTCCAGGGAGACCCAGTACTTC. Protein sequence: CSAREPSRETQYF. The chain links TRBV20-1 to TRBJ2-5, with D unresolved. The germline gives CDR1 DFQATT, CDR2 SNEGSKA (reference sequence). V gave up 0 bases and J gave up 5 bases, with 10 bases separating them. CDR3 length: 13 amino acids.

This clonotype occurred many times. V is TRBV28 and J is TRBJ2-1; 7 nucleotides line up with TRBD1. The V gene's germline CDR1 is MDHEN and CDR2 SYDVKM. The V and J ends lost 9 bases and 11 bases, in that order; junction bases with no gene match: 16. This CDR3 comprises 14 residues. Here the CDR3 DNA reads TGTGCCAGAACTCTCGGGACAGTCGCCAGCCAGCAGTTCTTC. Protein product: CARTLGTVASQQFF.

This clonotype was counted ten times or more. V usage is TRBV2 and J usage is TRBJ2-4, with TRBD1 matching over 8 bases. J lost 6 bases, V lost 0 bases, and 7 bases had no gene match. Germline CDR1 and CDR2: SNHLY and FYNNEI. The CDR3 extends over 16 amino acids. CDR3 residues: CASSEARDRRGNIQYF. In nucleotides, the CDR3 is TGTGCCAGCAGTGAAGCGAGGGACAGGAGGGGAAACATTCAGTACTTC.

This clonotype was counted between two and nine times. An end of the junction differs from the germline gene, which may be a read error. Written as DNA, the CDR3 is TGTGCCAGCAGTTACTCCAGGGATTCGAGCACAGATACGCAGTATTTT. It specifies CASSYSRDSSTDTQYF. The J gene is TRBJ2-3, the V gene TRBV10-3, with TRBD1 as a possible D gene (5 bases). CDR3 length equals 16 residues. CDR1 and CDR2 from the germline V gene are ENHRY and SYGVKD.

This clonotype was found many times. V is TRBV12-3 or TRBV12-4 and J is TRBJ2-7, with 8 positions matching TRBD2. This CDR3 is 14 amino acids long. The junction had 7 bases not matched to a gene; V was cut back by 7 bases and J by 2 bases. The CDR3: CASMIAGLTYEQYF. As DNA, the CDR3 is TGTGCCAGCATGATAGCGGGGCTAACCTACGAGCAGTACTTC.